Listed below are T cell receptor beta chains from one sample, sequenced in a study of T cell responses to AZD1222 COVID-19 vaccine. Only in-frame clones appear in the TCRdb table, and some are missing; sequencing was by immunoSEQ multiplex PCR. The table lists 84,000 or so clones, roughly 85% of them singletons. Material: peripheral blood, obtained on day 0 of AZD1222 vaccination. These receptors were obtained from an adult in good health. CDR3s include the opening cysteine and the closing phenylalanine or tryptophan. Each record gives: V gene, clone size, J gene, D gene, CDR3 DNA, CDR3 protein. D genes are given only for firm matches. Clone size is stated in some rows and not others, as once, few, many or a class when expanded.

TRBV19	once	TRBJ1-5	NA	TGTGCCAGTAGTCCCTACGGGGGCAATCAGCCCCAGCATTTT	CASSPYGGNQPQHF
TRBV7-2	NA	TRBJ2-4	TRBD2	TGTGCCAGCAGCGCGTGGGCCACTAGCGGAATAGCCAAAAACATTCAGTACTTC	CASSAWATSGIAKNIQYF
TRBV19	NA	TRBJ2-7	TRBD1	TGTGCCAGTAGCACCCGTCGGGACAGTGGGACGGGCGAGCAGTACTTC	CASSTRRDSGTGEQYF
TRBV5-4	few	TRBJ2-2	NA	TGTGCCAGCTGCAAGGACTGTCGGAACACCGGGGAGCTGTTTTTT	CASCKDCRNTGELFF
TRBV28	NA	TRBJ1-4	TRBD1	TGTGCCAGCAGCCTTCCCGGGACAGGGGGCCCAACTAATGAAAAACTGTTTTTT	CASSLPGTGGPTNEKLFF
TRBV5-4	NA	TRBJ1-2	NA	TGTGCCAGCAGCTCGGCCCGATCTAGGTATGGCTACACCTTC	CASSSARSRYGYTF
TRBV3-1/TRBV3-2	NA	TRBJ2-3	TRBD2	TGTGCCAGCAGCCAAGATCGGCGACTAGCGGGACAAGATACGCAGTATTTT	CASSQDRRLAGQDTQYF
TRBV29-1	NA	TRBJ2-5	NA	TGCAGCGTTGAGGTGGGAGAGACCCAGTACTTC	CSVEVGETQYF
TRBV28	NA	TRBJ1-2	NA	TGTGCCAGCACCTCAGGAGAATCTAACTATGGCTACACCTTC	CASTSGESNYGYTF
TRBV7-3	NA	TRBJ2-1	TRBD2	TGTGCCAGCAGCTCAAGGGTAGCGGGAGGTTCGGATGAGCAGTTCTTC	CASSSRVAGGSDEQFF
TRBV19	NA	TRBJ2-1	TRBD2	TGTGCCAGTAGTATGGTGGGTAGCGGGGGCTACAATGAGCAGTTCTTC	CASSMVGSGGYNEQFF
TRBV2	NA	TRBJ1-6	TRBD1	TGTGCCAGCAGTACACAGGGGCTCGATAATTCACCCCTCCACTTT	CASSTQGLDNSPLHF
TRBV5-8	once	TRBJ2-7	TRBD1	TGTGCCAGCAGCCTCCGGGACAGGGCCTCCTACGAGCAGTACTTC	CASSLRDRASYEQYF
TRBV27	NA	TRBJ1-4	NA	TGTGCCAGCAGCCCGAGGGTAGTGGCTAATGAAAAACTGTTTTTT	CASSPRVVANEKLFF
TRBV7-3	NA	TRBJ2-1	NA	TGTGCCAGCAGCCCGGGGCCTGGTAGAGATGAGCAGTTCTTC	CASSPGPGRDEQFF
TRBV5-1	NA	TRBJ2-1	NA	TGCGCCAGCAGCTTGGGGCAGGGGAGATACAATGAGCAGTTCTTC	CASSLGQGRYNEQFF
TRBV6-2/TRBV6-3	few	TRBJ2-1	NA	TGTGCCAGCAGTTCGGAGGGAGCCACGGAATACAATGAGCAGTTCTTC	CASSSEGATEYNEQFF
TRBV5-1	NA	TRBJ1-1	TRBD1	TGCGCCAGCAGTAGACAGGGTGGGGACACTGAAGCTTTCTTT	CASSRQGGDTEAFF
TRBV30	NA	TRBJ2-4	TRBD2	TGTGCCTGGAAAGGGGAGACTAGCGGAGGGGACATTCAGTACTTC	CAWKGETSGGDIQYF
TRBV4-3	NA	TRBJ1-1	TRBD1	TGCGCCAGCAGCCCTGCAGTTTGGACAGGGGACCCGAACACTGAAGCTTTCTTT	CASSPAVWTGDPNTEAFF
TRBV5-1	few	TRBJ1-2	NA	TGCGCCAGCAGCTTGTCCCAAGCTAACTATGGCTACACCTTC	CASSLSQANYGYTF
TRBV7-6	NA	TRBJ1-5	NA	TGTGCCAGCAGCTTACAATCCGGGCTCAATCAGCCCCAGCATTTT	CASSLQSGLNQPQHF
TRBV12-5	NA	TRBJ2-7	NA	TGTGCTGGGGTGGTAGGGGGCGGGACCTACGAGCAGTACTTC	CAGVVGGGTYEQYF
TRBV24-1	NA	TRBJ2-3	NA	TGTGCCACCAGTGATGAAGGGCCCTCCCCAGATACGCAGTATTTT	CATSDEGPSPDTQYF
TRBV4-2	NA	TRBJ2-3	TRBD1	TGTGCCAGCAGCACATGGGACAGGGCCACAGATACGCAGTATTTT	CASSTWDRATDTQYF
TRBV4-1	NA	TRBJ2-7	TRBD2	TGCGCCAGCAGCCAAGATCAGGCACTAGCGGGGTACGAGCAGTACTTC	CASSQDQALAGYEQYF
TRBV28	few	TRBJ2-7	TRBD2	TGTGCCAGCATGGGGACTAGCGGGAGTGGGCAGTACTTC	CASMGTSGSGQYF
TRBV3-1/TRBV3-2	few	TRBJ1-5	TRBD1	TGTGCCAGCAGCCTCGGTTCAGGGGGAAATCAGCCCCAGCATTTT	CASSLGSGGNQPQHF
TRBV9	NA	TRBJ1-2	TRBD1	TGTGCCAGCAGCGTAGAAGCAGGGACAGGGTTGAAGGGCTACACCTTC	CASSVEAGTGLKGYTF
TRBV9	NA	TRBJ1-4	NA	TGTGCCAGCAGCGAGGGCGGCGGGAATAATGAAAAACTGTTTTTT	CASSEGGGNNEKLFF
TRBV9	NA	TRBJ1-2	TRBD1	TGTGCCAGCAGCGTAGGTCGACAGGGAATCTATGGCTACACCTTC	CASSVGRQGIYGYTF
TRBV3-1/TRBV3-2	NA	TRBJ1-3	TRBD1	TGTGCCAGCAGCCAAAGATCGGACAGGACCTCTGGAAACACCATATATTTT	CASSQRSDRTSGNTIYF
TRBV6-5	once	TRBJ1-4	NA	TGTGCCAGCAGTTACAAGAGGGGCGGGTACGAAAAACTGTTTTTT	CASSYKRGGYEKLFF
TRBV10-3	NA	TRBJ2-3	NA	TGTGCCATCAGTGGGGGCCTTAGCACAGATACGCAGTATTTT	CAISGGLSTDTQYF
TRBV6-5	NA	TRBJ2-7	NA	TGTGCCAGCAGCAACCCGGGCTTTCCCTTGGGCGAGCAGTACTTC	CASSNPGFPLGEQYF
TRBV10-2	NA	TRBJ1-4	NA	TGCGCCAGCAGTCGGAGCCAAGCAGTGGGTGAAAAACTGTTTTTT	CASSRSQAVGEKLFF
TRBV7-9	NA	TRBJ1-1	NA	TGTGCCAGCAGCTTAGGCTTGGGGGCGGCAGCTTTCTTT	CASSLGLGAAAFF
TRBV7-3	NA	TRBJ2-1	NA	TGTGCCAGCAGCCTAACGACTAGGAGTGAGCAGTTCTTC	CASSLTTRSEQFF
TRBV5-1	NA	TRBJ2-7	NA	TGCGCCAGCAGCCCCGGACCGGACCCCTGGTACGAGCAGTACTTC	CASSPGPDPWYEQYF
TRBV23-1	NA	TRBJ2-1	TRBD1	TGCGCCAGCAGTCAGCCGGGACAGGCCGGCAATGAGCAGTTCTTC	CASSQPGQAGNEQFF
TRBV28	few	TRBJ1-2	NA	TGTGCCAGCAGTGCCATTAATGTGGGGGTAGCTAACTATGGCTACACCTTC	CASSAINVGVANYGYTF
TRBV5-1	once	TRBJ1-2	NA	TGCGCCAGCAGGACCGATAGGACAGAACATGGCTACACCTTC	CASRTDRTEHGYTF
TRBV18	NA	TRBJ2-2	NA	TGTGCCAGCTCACCAGGGCAGGCCGATCGGCTGTTTTTT	CASSPGQADRLFF
TRBV14	once	TRBJ2-2	NA	TGTGCCAGCAGCCAGGGCACCCACACCGGGGAGCTGTTTTTT	CASSQGTHTGELFF
TRBV5-4	NA	TRBJ2-2	TRBD1	TGTGCCAGCAGCGTCGGACAGGGAAGGACCGGGGAGCTGTTTTTT	CASSVGQGRTGELFF
TRBV30	NA	TRBJ1-3	TRBD1	TGTGCCTCCCACGGAACGGGACAGGGGAGAGTTGGAAACACCATATATTTT	CASHGTGQGRVGNTIYF
TRBV4-1	NA	TRBJ1-2	NA	TGCGCCAGCAGCCAACCAAGCGGGAACTATGGCTACACCTTC	CASSQPSGNYGYTF
TRBV24-1	NA	TRBJ2-6	NA	TGTGCCACCAGCCTTTCAGGAGCTGGGGCCAACGTCCTGACTTTC	CATSLSGAGANVLTF
TRBV28	NA	TRBJ1-5	NA	TGTGCCAGCAGTTCGCCCTCGAAGCCCCAGCATTTT	CASSSPSKPQHF
TRBV11-3	NA	TRBJ1-2	NA	TGTGCCAGCTCATTGGACAGAGTCTATGGCTACACCTTC	CASSLDRVYGYTF
TRBV12-3/TRBV12-4	NA	TRBJ2-3	TRBD2	TGTGCCAGCAGGGGGGGGGTCACAGATACGCAGTATTTT	CASRGGVTDTQYF
TRBV24-1	NA	TRBJ1-1	TRBD1	TGTGCCACCAGTGATCCCGGGACAGGGGGTGGTACTGAAGCTTTCTTT	CATSDPGTGGGTEAFF
TRBV27	NA	TRBJ2-6	NA	TGTGCCAGCAGTTTTTTCAACAGGTCTGGGGCCAACGTCCTGACTTTC	CASSFFNRSGANVLTF
TRBV28	NA	TRBJ2-7	TRBD2	TGTGCCAGCAGAGTGACTAGCGGGACCCCCTACGAGCAGTACTTC	CASRVTSGTPYEQYF
TRBV6-2/TRBV6-3	NA	TRBJ1-6	NA	TGTGCCAGCAGTTACCGACCATCGAGCTCCTATAATTCACCCCTCCACTTT	CASSYRPSSSYNSPLHF